These 25 T cell receptor beta chains share one sample of origin, sequenced in a study of vaccination effects on CD4 cells after COVID-19. Measured with immunoSEQ multiplex PCR; TCRdb has only the in-frame clones, and not every one. The data hold 25,000 to 30,000 clones, with roughly four fifths observed a single time. Before any sequencing was done, the ViraFEST assay used viral peptide pools to expand antigen-specific CD4+ T cells. Having been cultured for about ten days, the cells underwent CD4+ T cell isolation. Two-dose BNT162b2 or mRNA-1273 vaccination was given to participants. Which antigens these TCRs recognize remains unknown. The sample here was CD4+ T cells from PBMCs cultured with HCoV-229E spike peptides, taken after COVID-19 vaccination. These receptor sequences come from a human donor who received a COVID-19 vaccine.

The V and J genes are TRBV11-2 and TRBJ2-7; 12 bases map to TRBD2. This CDR3 contains 17 residues. Germline V CDR1 and CDR2: SGHAT, FQNNGV. V shed 2 bases, J shed 2 bases, and the junction held 7 bases outside the gene matches. The CDR3, as DNA: TGTGCCAGCAGCTTAAGGCCTAGCGGGAGGGAGACCTACGAGCAGTACTTC. Translation gives CASSLRPSGRETYEQYF.

This clone is a singleton in its sample. The chain couples TRBV19 to TRBJ2-3; TRBD2 aligns across 15 bases. The J segment lost 5 bases and the V segment lost 4 bases, leaving 13 bases of the junction unmatched. There are 19 residues in the CDR3. Germline loops: CDR1 LNHDA, CDR2 SQIVND (reference sequence). In DNA form, the CDR3 reads TGTGCCAGTAGTAGGGGACTAGCGGGGGGCCTCGCCCGGGGAGATACGCAGTATTTT. Encoded protein: CASSRGLAGGLARGDTQYF.

This clone was detected once. The chain uses TRBV5-4 and TRBJ1-6; D call uncertain. Trimming shortened V by 0 bases and J by 10 bases, and 11 bases separated the two germline ends. This CDR3 contains 14 residues. Looked up from germline, CDR1 is SGHNT and CDR2 is YYREEE (reference sequence). CDR3 sequence (DNA): TGTGCCAGCAGCTTGGAAGCCTTCGGATCACCCCTCCACTTT. Translated: CASSLEAFGSPLHF.

In this sample, this clone turned up a few times. The chain has TRBV6-5 and TRBJ2-3; TRBD1 or TRBD2 may be the D gene (6 bases each). V dropped 5 bases and J dropped 8 bases, with 14 bases sitting between them. Per the germline V gene, CDR1 is MNHEY and CDR2 is SVGAGI. The length of the CDR3 is 13 residues. The CDR3 nucleotides read TGTGCCAGCAGTACAGGGACTCCGAGTACGCAGTATTTT. It encodes CASSTGTPSTQYF.

This clone has only one observation. V gene TRBV29-1 combines with J gene TRBJ2-7; D might be TRBD1 (6 bases). V lost 4 bases and J 2 bases, leaving 9 bases between the germline ends. Germline CDR1 reads SQVTM; CDR2 reads ANQGSEA. The CDR3 sequence is 12 residues long. The CDR3 region is CSVGDRTYEQYF. CDR3 nucleotides: TGCAGCGTTGGCGACAGGACCTACGAGCAGTACTTC.

The rearrangement uses TRBV14 and TRBJ2-1; 8 bases map to TRBD2. V trimming: 0 bases; J trimming: 6 bases; junction bases outside the gene matches: 7. Germline loops: CDR1 SGHDN, CDR2 FVKESK. The CDR3 is 16 amino acids. CDR3 DNA sequence: TGTGCCAGCAGCCAAGATTGGGGACTAGTATCCAATGAGCAGTTCTTC. Translated, it gives CASSQDWGLVSNEQFF.

The rearrangement uses TRBV27 and TRBJ2-7, with D possibly TRBD1 on 5 matching bases. V gave up 3 bases and J gave up 2 bases, with 14 bases separating them. The CDR3 loop spans 15 amino acids. Germline V CDR1 and CDR2: MNHEY, SMNVEV (reference sequence). The DNA of the CDR3 is TGTGCCAGCAGTTTCGGGTATCCAGGGCCCTACGAGCAGTACTTC. It codes for CASSFGYPGPYEQYF.

J is TRBJ1-1 and V is TRBV15; 11 positions match TRBD1. V lost 0 bases, J lost 4 bases, and 4 bases stayed unmatched. Germline V lookup: CDR1 LNHNV, CDR2 YYDKDF (reference sequence). The CDR3 sequence is 16 residues long. The CDR3 sequence: CATSRDRGTGGTEAFF. The CDR3 DNA sequence: TGTGCCACCAGCAGAGATCGAGGGACAGGGGGCACTGAAGCTTTCTTT.

The gene calls are TRBV5-4 and TRBJ2-7; D tentatively reads TRBD1 or TRBD2 (6 bases each). Germline V gene sequence: CDR1 SGHNT, CDR2 YYREEE (reference sequence). The CDR3 covers 15 residues. Trimming took 0 bases from V and 2 from J, leaving 12 bases between them. CDR3 region: CASSLGRGLAYEQYF. CDR3 nucleotide sequence: TGTGCCAGCAGCTTGGGACGGGGGCTAGCCTACGAGCAGTACTTC.

Comments on this clone: The junction and the germline gene differ at one end; a read error may be behind it. The V call is TRBV5-8, the J call TRBJ1-4; D gene unclear. Germline CDR1 SGHTS, CDR2 YDEGEE. The CDR3 totals 11 residues. The chain's CDR3 is CASSLAALIEF. The CDR3 DNA reads TGTGCCAGCAGCTTGGCGGCCTTAATCGAGTTT.

The chain joins TRBV6-5 to TRBJ1-2; possibly TRBD1 for D (6 bases). Germline assignment: CDR1 MNHEY and CDR2 SVGAGI. The CDR3 has 12 amino acids. V was pared by 6 bases and J by 5 bases, with 10 bases between. In DNA, the CDR3 is TGTGCCAGCAGCGCGCAGGGGTATGGCTACACCTTC. Amino acids: CASSAQGYGYTF.

The J gene is TRBJ2-3, the V gene TRBV6-1, with D tentatively TRBD1 (5 bases). Between the trimmed V and J ends, which lost 2 bases and 0 bases, there was a span of 6 bases. Germline V gene data show CDR1 as MNHNS and CDR2 as SASEGT. The CDR3 covers 14 residues. This CDR3 is CASSEYRSTDTQYF. DNA for the CDR3: TGTGCCAGCAGTGAATACAGGAGCACAGATACGCAGTATTTT.

V usage is TRBV24-1 and J usage is TRBJ1-6; D may be TRBD1 (6 bases). Between the trimmed V and J ends, which lost 7 bases and 7 bases, there was a span of 13 bases. The length of the CDR3 is 14 residues. Germline assignment: CDR1 KGHDR and CDR2 SFDVKD. The CDR3 reads CATRGDTPNSPLHF. CDR3 sequence (DNA): TGTGCCACCAGGGGGGACACTCCGAATTCACCCCTCCACTTT.

The chain carries TRBV27 and TRBJ2-1; no reliable D call. Trimming took off 3 bases at V and 4 bases at J, with 7 bases between the two ends. Germline V CDR1 and CDR2: MNHEY, SMNVEV (reference sequence). The CDR3 has 13 residues. The CDR3 protein is CASSFGRYNEQFF. The CDR3 coding sequence is TGTGCCAGCAGTTTTGGGCGGTACAATGAGCAGTTCTTC.

CDR3 residues: CASSPAVASGGNGYTF. In nucleotides, the CDR3 is TGTGCCAGCTCACCAGCCGTGGCATCAGGAGGGAATGGCTACACCTTC. The chain recombines TRBV18 with TRBJ1-2; D ambiguous. Germline V gene data show CDR1 as KGHSH and CDR2 as LQKENI. V lost 2 bases to trimming and J lost 6 bases, with 19 bases between them. The CDR3 spans 16 residues.

This sequence joins TRBV4-1 and TRBJ2-1; D is possibly TRBD1 (5 bases). Germline CDR1 is MGHRA and CDR2 is YSYEKL. The CDR3 has 14 amino acids. V was trimmed by 1 base and J by 6 bases, leaving 10 bases between them. The DNA for the CDR3 is TGCGCCAGCAGCCAAGTCCAGGGATCCAATGAGCAGTTCTTC. Translation: CASSQVQGSNEQFF.

CDR3 sequence: CASSPQAGAGEKLFF. CDR3 DNA sequence: TGCGCCAGCAGCCCACAAGCGGGGGCAGGCGAAAAACTGTTTTTT. The chain couples TRBV4-1 to TRBJ1-4; TRBD1 might be the D (6 bases). With 4 bases removed from V and 8 bases from J, the gap between germline ends came to 17 bases. The length of the CDR3 is 15 residues. The V gene's germline CDR1 is MGHRA and CDR2 YSYEKL.

This clone has just a few counts. Different DNA sequences within this sample yield the same CDR3. This chain joins TRBV6-5 and TRBJ1-2, with TRBD1 matching over 8 bases. J lost 2 bases, V lost 8 bases, and 7 bases had no gene match. The germline gives CDR1 MNHEY, CDR2 SVGAGI. This CDR3 has 14 residues. The CDR3 bases are TGTGCCAGCCGTCGCGGACAGGGAAACTATGGCTACACCTTC. Protein: CASRRGQGNYGYTF.

This chain links TRBV15 with TRBJ2-7, with D maybe TRBD2 (5 bases). V lost 0 bases to trimming and J lost 5 bases, with 11 bases between them. The CDR3 is made up of 14 amino acids. Germline assignment: CDR1 LNHNV and CDR2 YYDKDF (reference sequence). The DNA for the CDR3 is TGTGCCACCAGCAGAGATAGGACTTCTGACGAGCAGTACTTC. This encodes CATSRDRTSDEQYF.

J is TRBJ1-4 and V is TRBV7-9, with TRBD1 identical over 10 bases. This CDR3 spans 18 amino acids. Trimming at V came to 5 bases and at J to 7 bases, leaving 16 bases not matched to a gene. Germline assignment: CDR1 SEHNR and CDR2 FQNEAQ (reference sequence). The CDR3 bases are TGTGCCAGCAGCCGTGGAGGACAGGGGGGCCTCGGTGTTGAAAAACTGTTTTTT. Translation: CASSRGGQGGLGVEKLFF.

This clone was detected a few times. V gene TRBV13 combines with J gene TRBJ2-7; D is unclear. Germline loops: CDR1 PRHDT, CDR2 FYEKMQ (reference sequence). The germline V and J ends were trimmed by 2 bases and 3 bases, with 14 bases remaining between them. The CDR3 runs 15 residues. CDR3 DNA: TGTGCCAGCAGCTTAAATCGATGGCCAAACTACGAGCAGTACTTC. It encodes CASSLNRWPNYEQYF. The whole variable domain, filled in from reference TRBV13 and TRBJ2-7, reads AAGVIQSPRHLIKEKRETATLKCYPIPRHDTVYWYQQGPGQDPQFLISFYEKMQSDKGSIPDRFSAQQFSDYHSELNMSSLELGDSALYFCASSLNRWPNYEQYFGPGTRLTVT.

The chain combines TRBV7-7 with TRBJ2-1, with 14 bases that match TRBD2. J lost 6 bases, V lost 4 bases, and 8 bases had no gene match. CDR1 and CDR2 (germline): SSHAT, FNYEAQ (reference sequence). The CDR3 runs 17 residues. The CDR3 is CASSSGRLAGGPNEQFF. Here the CDR3 DNA reads TGTGCCAGCAGCTCGGGAAGACTAGCGGGAGGGCCCAATGAGCAGTTCTTC.

The rearrangement links TRBV18 to TRBJ2-3; 12 bases agree with TRBD2. The V and J ends lost 4 bases and 0 bases, in that order; junction bases with no gene match: 5. The CDR3 totals 17 residues. CDR1 and CDR2 (germline): KGHSH, LQKENI. The CDR3 is CASSQRLAGESTDTQYF. CDR3 in DNA: TGTGCCAGCTCACAGAGACTAGCGGGGGAGAGCACAGATACGCAGTATTTT.

This chain links TRBV5-1 with TRBJ1-1, with TRBD1 identical over 7 bases. V trimming: 2 bases; J trimming: 4 bases; junction bases outside the gene matches: 5. There are 14 residues in the CDR3. Looked up from germline, CDR1 is SGHRS and CDR2 is YFSETQ. In DNA form, the CDR3 reads TGCGCCAGCAGCTTTCTGGCAGGGGGCACTGAAGCTTTCTTT. Translating it yields CASSFLAGGTEAFF.

The genes are TRBV10-3 and TRBJ2-1, with D maybe TRBD2 (6 bases). V was trimmed by 4 bases and J by 10 bases, leaving 11 bases between them. This CDR3 spans 12 amino acids. Germline V CDR1 and CDR2: ENHRY, SYGVKD. The CDR3 nucleotides are TGTGCCATCAGTGTTTTGGGGGGAGAGCAGTTCTTC. Translated, it gives CAISVLGGEQFF.